The source of this T cell receptor (beta chain) is a study of tumor and adjacent non-tumor tissue in lung cancer. Across the whole study: Aged about 31 to 80 years, patients included approximately 11 men and 5 women with stage I to III disease. Broader study findings: Higher tumor TCR diversity was associated with shorter survival. Top 100 clones took a larger repertoire share in normal lung.

As for this clonotype: Its antigen is not known. The junction and the germline gene differ at one end; a read error may be behind it.

This sample's RNA came from whole unsorted tissue. More than 3 cm separated this lung sample from the edge of the tumor. TCRbeta libraries were built with three rounds of nested PCR, modified from ARM-PCR. Each CDR3 protein is one row after TCRdb ran MiXCR on the multiplex PCR reads. Here the sample spans 70,000 to 90,000 distinct CDR3 sequences, around 80% being singletons. This receptor was identified in a man in his sixties with non-small cell lung cancer. The sequencing input was distant non-tumor lung tissue.

CDR3 nucleotides: TGCAGTGCTAGTGAGGGTCACAGGTCTTATAATTCACACCTCCACTTT. This codes for CSASEGHRSYNSHLHF. The chain recombines TRBV20-1 with TRBJ1-6; TRBD1 is a possible D gene (5 bases). CDR1 is DFQATT, CDR2 SNEGSKA, per germline (reference sequence). The CDR3 runs to 16 residues.